This T cell receptor (beta chain) was profiled in a study of cytomegalovirus exposure and HLA in healthy donors. Study-wide results and limits: It was found in a later analysis that first-cohort TCR clusters tended to co-occur in the 130 or so validation repertoires. The study designated some 180 TCR beta chains cytomegalovirus-associated. TCR sequences were mostly rare, though some public TCRs occurred in many donors.

The CDR3 totals 15 residues. Germline V gene sequence: CDR1 SGHNT, CDR2 YYREEE (reference sequence). Trimming at V came to 4 bases and at J to 1 base, leaving 6 bases not matched to a gene. Assay used: immunoSEQ multiplex PCR; TCRdb lists only in-frame clones, some missing. The repertoire includes about 240,000 clones, approximately 84% of them detected once, and 1.2% sits in the top ten. With respect to this clone: Its specificity is not known.

Sequencing was carried out using PBMCs. The TCR originated in a woman aged 30 to 39 in good health and CMV-seropositive. The chain has TRBV5-4 and TRBJ1-1; TRBD1 matches 8 bases. CDR3 in DNA: TGTGCCAGCAGCGGTTCCGGGACAGGGAACACTGAAGCTTTCTTT. Amino acid sequence: CASSGSGTGNTEAFF.